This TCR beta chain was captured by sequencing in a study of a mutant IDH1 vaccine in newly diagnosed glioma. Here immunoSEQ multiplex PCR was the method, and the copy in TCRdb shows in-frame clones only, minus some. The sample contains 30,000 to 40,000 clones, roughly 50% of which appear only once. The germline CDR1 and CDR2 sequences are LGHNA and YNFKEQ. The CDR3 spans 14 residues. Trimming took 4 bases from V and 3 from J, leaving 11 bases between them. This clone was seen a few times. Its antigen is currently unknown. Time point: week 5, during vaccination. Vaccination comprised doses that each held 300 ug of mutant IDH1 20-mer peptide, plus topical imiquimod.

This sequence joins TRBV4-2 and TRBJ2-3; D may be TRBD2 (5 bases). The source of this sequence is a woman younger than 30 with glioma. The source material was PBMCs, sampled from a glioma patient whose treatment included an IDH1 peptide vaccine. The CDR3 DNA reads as TGTGCCAGCAGCCCCCGCCGGGAAACAGATACGCAGTATTTT. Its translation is CASSPRRETDTQYF.